This TCR beta chain comes out of a study of T cell changes during pregnancy in multiple sclerosis (dated by TCRdb to the late 2010s). Background on the whole study: In women with multiple sclerosis, the researchers looked at how the T cell repertoire shifted as pregnancy progressed.

Cut back by 7 bases and 10 bases, the V and J ends lie 22 bases apart. Including the terminal cysteine and phenylalanine, the CDR3 comprises 14 residues. Of the read, only the CDR3 DNA is kept; its 42 bases are in frame from base 1. CDR1 MGHDK and CDR2 SYGVNS were looked up in the germline V gene. This clone turned up a few times. No antigen is known for it. No much larger clone exists at a distance of one base, and base qualities are not known. The method was the immunoSEQ multiplex PCR assay. TCRdb holds this immuneACCESS table with in-frame rearrangements only. Some clones are missing; in checked studies, unresolved V genes explain under half, and the rest has no known cause. The sample table shows 85,000 to 100,000 clones, and about 93% are seen once. The ten most abundant clones make up 0.99% of the sample.

The origin of this receptor is a female donor with multiple sclerosis, enrolled in a pregnancy study. The sequenced sample was peripheral blood, obtained after pregnancy. The chain is assembled from TRBV25-1 and TRBJ1-1; the D gene cannot be resolved reliably. The CDR3 in this case is CASTTPGSSSAAFF. The DNA reads as follows: TGTGCCAGCACTACACCGGGAAGCAGCTCTGCAGCTTTCTTT.